The subject of this entry is one TCR beta chain. Sequenced by immunoSEQ multiplex PCR; TCRdb stores in-frame clones only, minus some. The sample records over 350,000 clones, around 93% being singletons. The germline V gene encodes CDR1 SGHTA and CDR2 FQGNSA. The CDR3 has 16 residues. Deletions cut 4 bases from V and 5 bases from J, with 20 bases between. The data originate from a study of shared T cell receptors in the human thymus. The specimen sequenced was thymocytes. The rearrangement joins TRBV7-2 to TRBJ2-5, with D possibly TRBD1 on 5 matching bases. The clonotype comes from a human donor. CDR3 region: CASSSAGHSNGETQYF. The CDR3 nucleotides are TGTGCCAGCAGCTCCGCTGGACATTCCAACGGGGAGACCCAGTACTTC.